This T cell receptor (beta chain) was sequenced during a study of T cell changes during pregnancy in multiple sclerosis. Trimming took 4 bases from V and 8 from J; bases not matched to a gene: 4. This CDR3 contains 14 residues. Germline CDR1 and CDR2: WNHNN and SYGVQD (reference sequence). TCRdb keeps only in-frame clones here, not all; method: immunoSEQ multiplex PCR. The sample holds about 32,000 clones; over 85% are singletons and the top ten take over 4.5%. The V call is TRBV10-1, the J call TRBJ2-1, with TRBD2 matching 11 bases. Here the sequenced sample was CD8+ T cells from peripheral blood mononuclear cells, taken in the first trimester of pregnancy. The source is a female donor with multiple sclerosis, enrolled in a pregnancy study. Here the CDR3 reads CASSVSGRAHEQFF. CDR3 nucleotides: TGCGCCAGCAGTGTTAGCGGGAGGGCCCATGAGCAGTTCTTC.